This TCR beta chain was sequenced in a study of T cells in localized non-small cell lung cancer. Points from the study as a whole: Measurement of T cell clonality placed uninvolved adjacent lung highest, above the level in tumor. Paired adjacent lung recovered a median roughly 56 of the top 100 tumor clones.

Generated by immunoSEQ multiplex PCR, the TCRdb table keeps only in-frame clones and is missing some. This sample yields about 52,000 clones, of which around nine tenths are seen a single time; around 16% belongs to the top ten. This clone showed up just once. Its antigen is currently unknown. This CDR3 region has 16 residues. Per germline, CDR1 MNHEY and CDR2 SMNVEV (reference sequence). J gave up 4 bases and V 1 base, and 4 bases lay outside the gene matches. This TCR came from a female donor with stage II lung adenocarcinoma. Sample: PBMCs, taken before any cancer treatment. The genes are TRBV27 and TRBJ2-3; the match to TRBD2 covers 11 bases. As DNA, the CDR3 is TGTGCCAGCAGTTTATATACTAGCGGGGGACCAGATACGCAGTATTTT. Translating gives CASSLYTSGGPDTQYF.